A selection of T cell receptor beta chains follows, all from one sample in a study of cytomegalovirus exposure and HLA in healthy donors. Generated by immunoSEQ multiplex PCR, the TCRdb table keeps only in-frame clones and is missing some. The sample carries under 150,000 clones, 75% to 85% recorded once. The material sequenced was PBMCs. The receptor set was obtained from a woman aged 40 to 50 in good health and CMV-seropositive. The CDR3 runs from the conserved cysteine through the conserved F or W. The order of the fields is D gene, V gene, clone size, J gene, CDR3 length, CDR3 protein, CDR3 DNA. The D gene is left open where the match is weak. Expanded clones get a size class; other rows say once, few or many, or leave the size out.

>.|TRBV5-1|.|TRBJ1-2|11
CASSFAYGYTF
TGCGCCAGCAGCTTCGCGTATGGCTACACCTTC
>.|TRBV7-6|.|TRBJ2-1|15
CASSSIAVSYNEQFF
TGTGCCAGCAGCTCCATAGCGGTCTCCTACAATGAGCAGTTCTTC
>TRBD1|TRBV4-1|.|TRBJ1-1|16
CASSQLQGARNTEAFF
TGCGCCAGCAGCCAATTACAGGGGGCGAGGAACACTGAAGCTTTCTTT
>.|TRBV25-1|.|TRBJ1-1|11
CASRTAGRAFF
TGTGCCAGCAGAACAGCGGGGAGAGCTTTCTTT
>TRBD1|TRBV28|.|TRBJ1-4|14
CASSGGQNHEKLFF
TGTGCCAGCAGCGGGGGACAGAATCATGAAAAACTGTTTTTT
>TRBD2|TRBV9|.|TRBJ2-7|14
CASSAGLAGYEQYF
TGTGCCAGCAGCGCAGGACTAGCGGGCTACGAGCAGTACTTC
>TRBD1|TRBV19|.|TRBJ1-2|16
CASSTTGTGGGYGYTF
TGTGCCAGTAGCACGACCGGGACAGGGGGCGGCTATGGCTACACCTTC
>.|TRBV5-6|.|TRBJ1-6|12
CASSFVSSPLHF
TGTGCCAGCAGCTTCGTGAGTTCACCCCTCCACTTT
>.|TRBV5-1|once|TRBJ2-2|15
CASSLTGTLTGELFF
TGCGCCAGCAGCTTGACAGGGACCCTCACCGGGGAGCTGTTTTTT
>.|TRBV7-8|.|TRBJ2-1|17
CASSLAGGAVTYNEQFF
TGTGCCAGCAGCTTAGCGGGGGGGGCCGTCACCTACAATGAGCAGTTCTTC
>TRBD1|TRBV9|few|TRBJ2-1|17
CASSVALGGQGANEQFF
TGTGCCAGCAGCGTAGCGTTGGGGGGACAGGGGGCCAATGAGCAGTTCTTC
>.|TRBV4-2|once|TRBJ2-6|15
CASSQTGSGANVLTF
TGTGCCAGCAGCCAGACAGGCTCTGGGGCCAACGTCCTGACTTTC
>TRBD1|TRBV7-2|.|TRBJ2-7|14
CASSYRTGNYEQYF
TGTGCCAGCAGCTATAGGACAGGGAACTACGAGCAGTACTTC
>.|TRBV5-1|.|TRBJ1-1|15
CASSSSLGQNTEAFF
TGCGCCAGCAGCTCTTCCTTGGGACAGAACACTGAAGCTTTCTTT
>TRBD2|TRBV5-1|.|TRBJ2-3|16
CASSLAGGLGTDTQYF
TGCGCCAGCAGCTTGGCGGGGGGACTAGGAACAGATACGCAGTATTTT
>TRBD1|TRBV5-4|few|TRBJ2-5|16
CASSLDDRAPQETQYF
TGTGCCAGCAGCTTGGACGACAGGGCCCCTCAAGAGACCCAGTACTTC
>.|TRBV7-9|.|TRBJ2-1|15
CASRFGPPGVNEQFF
TGTGCCAGCAGATTCGGGCCCCCCGGGGTCAATGAGCAGTTCTTC
>.|TRBV2|.|TRBJ2-1|12
CASSAIGNEQFF
TGTGCCAGCAGTGCGATCGGTAATGAGCAGTTCTTC
>.|TRBV27|few|TRBJ2-3|15
CASSPVLASTDTQYF
TGTGCCAGCAGTCCCGTCCTAGCATCGACAGATACGCAGTATTTT
>.|TRBV20-1|.|TRBJ1-1|11
CSWAKFTEAFF
TGCAGTTGGGCTAAGTTCACTGAAGCTTTCTTT
>.|TRBV9|.|TRBJ2-1|15
CASSTPTDSYNEQFF
TGTGCCAGCAGCACCCCGACAGACTCCTACAATGAGCAGTTCTTC
>.|TRBV27|.|TRBJ1-4|15
CASKTGLATNEKLFF
TGTGCCAGCAAGACAGGACTTGCAACTAATGAAAAACTGTTTTTT
>TRBD2|TRBV7-2|.|TRBJ2-1|14
CAGRLAGGYNEQFF
TGTGCCGGCCGACTAGCGGGAGGATACAATGAGCAGTTCTTC
>.|TRBV29-1|.|TRBJ1-1|13
CSVRAQENTEAFF
TGCAGCGTTCGAGCACAGGAGAACACTGAAGCTTTCTTT
>.|TRBV9|.|TRBJ2-7|15
CASSVGESVSYEQYF
TGTGCCAGCAGCGTAGGAGAGAGCGTCTCCTACGAGCAGTACTTC
>TRBD2|TRBV4-2|.|TRBJ2-5|18
CASSQDRTSGTRGETQYF
TGTGCCAGCAGCCAAGATAGGACTAGCGGGACACGGGGGGAGACCCAGTACTTC
>TRBD2|TRBV15|.|TRBJ2-1|19
CATSRDGAGLAGGYNEQFF
TGTGCCACCAGCAGAGATGGGGCGGGGTTAGCGGGAGGATACAATGAGCAGTTCTTC
>TRBD2|TRBV5-1|once|TRBJ2-2|15
CASSLAGGNTGELFF
TGCGCCAGCAGTTTAGCGGGGGGAAATACCGGGGAGCTGTTTTTT
>TRBD2|TRBV7-2|.|TRBJ2-2|16
CASSVIPTSGVGELFF
TGTGCCAGCAGCGTCATTCCGACTAGCGGGGTCGGGGAGCTGTTTTTT